This paragraph covers one TCR beta chain sequence. PCR primers comprised 60 Vbeta and 13 Jbeta primers. Sequenced by immunoSEQ multiplex PCR; TCRdb stores in-frame clones only, minus some. This repertoire shows about 140,000 clones, approximately 57% found once; its top ten account for less than 2%. This sample stems from a study of cytomegalovirus exposure and HLA in healthy donors. In the study overall: Around 190 million T cells yielded approximately 100 million unique TCR beta sequences, as an earlier analysis found.

The V and J ends lost 4 bases and 3 bases, in that order; junction bases with no gene match: 7. Germline assignment: CDR1 SGDLS and CDR2 YYNGEE. The CDR3 covers 15 residues. The gene calls are TRBV9 and TRBJ1-3, with 7 bases matching TRBD1. The sample taken for sequencing was PBMCs. This TCR derives from a male donor in good health and CMV-seronegative. The DNA for the CDR3 is TGTGCCAGCAGCCCTCGGACAGGAGGTGGAAACACCATATATTTT. Translation: CASSPRTGGGNTIYF.